The 23 T cell receptor beta chains below were found in one sample sequenced in a study of shared clonotypes between healthy human individuals. The data were produced by immunoSEQ multiplex PCR, yet TCRdb's version contains in-frame clones alone and is incomplete. Altogether more than 2 million clones are present, approximately 94% being singletons, with the ten largest covering roughly 1.1%. Only CD45RO-negative cells positively selected for CCR7 counted as naive CD8 cells, so terminally differentiated effector memory CD45RA+ cells were excluded. Material: naive CD8+ T cells sorted from blood. These receptors all stem from a man in his late teens or twenties in good health.

CDR3 amino acids: CASSHGQGYTF. The CDR3 nucleotides are TGTGCCAGCAGCCACGGACAGGGCTACACCTTC. The gene calls are TRBV7-9 and TRBJ1-2; possible D gene TRBD1, 6 bases. Trimming cost V 5 bases and J 8 bases, with 9 bases left between them. Germline V gene data show CDR1 as SEHNR and CDR2 as FQNEAQ (reference sequence). The CDR3 length is 11 residues.

V and J are TRBV2 and TRBJ1-2; D not certain. Germline-derived CDR1 and CDR2 are SNHLY and FYNNEI. Trimming removed 1 base at V and 0 bases at J, with 9 bases between. The CDR3 has 15 amino acids. This CDR3 is CASSEEAGPNYGYTF. The CDR3 DNA reads as TGTGCCAGCAGTGAAGAGGCAGGACCTAACTATGGCTACACCTTC.

This chain uses TRBV7-9 with TRBJ2-7; 7 bases agree with TRBD2. V gave up 4 bases and J gave up 5 bases; unmatched junction bases: 5. This CDR3 is 13 amino acids long. Germline V CDR1 and CDR2: SEHNR, FQNEAQ (reference sequence). The CDR3 is CASSSATSDEQYF. CDR3 nucleotides: TGTGCCAGCAGCTCCGCTACTAGCGACGAGCAGTACTTC.

This clone showed up just a few times. Other nucleotide sequences in the sample specify the same CDR3. The chain couples TRBV27 to TRBJ1-5; 9 bases line up with TRBD1. There are 14 residues in the CDR3. Trimming at V came to 5 bases and at J to 5 bases, leaving 4 bases not matched to a gene. Per germline, CDR1 MNHEY and CDR2 SMNVEV (reference sequence). DNA for the CDR3: TGTGCCAGCAGTCCGCGACAGGGGGATCAGCCCCAGCATTTT. Translation gives CASSPRQGDQPQHF.

This rearrangement joins TRBV27 to TRBJ2-2; 8 bases match TRBD2. The V gene's germline CDR1 is MNHEY and CDR2 SMNVEV (reference sequence). CDR3 length: 16 amino acids. J gave up 7 bases and V 3 bases, and 10 bases lay outside the gene matches. For the CDR3, the DNA is TGTGCCAGCAGTTTCCCGGGTAGCGGGGAAGGCGGGGAGCTGTTTTTT. Its translation is CASSFPGSGEGGELFF.

Comments on this clone: Other nucleotide sequences in the sample specify the same CDR3. V usage is TRBV5-6 and J usage is TRBJ2-7, with 9 bases lining up with TRBD1. Germline V lookup: CDR1 SGHDT, CDR2 YYEEEE. The CDR3 runs 13 residues. V lost 5 bases to trimming and J lost 4 bases; unmatched junction nucleotides: 4. DNA for the CDR3: TGTGCCAGCAGTTCCGGGACAGGGTACGAGCAGTACTTC. It is translated as CASSSGTGYEQYF.

Only one count was recorded for this clone. This chain connects TRBV6-5 to TRBJ2-1, with no clear D. The germline V gene has CDR1 MNHEY and CDR2 SVGAGI. The length of the CDR3 is 14 residues. Trimming cost V 6 bases and J 7 bases, with 16 bases left between them. The CDR3 loop reads CASSLFLKGNEQFF. The CDR3 DNA reads as TGTGCCAGCAGCCTTTTTCTAAAGGGAAATGAGCAGTTCTTC.

The V call is TRBV10-1, the J call TRBJ1-1; D is unclear. The V gene lost 2 bases and the J gene lost 6 bases, with 10 bases spanning the gap. The germline CDR1 and CDR2 sequences are WNHNN and SYGVQD (reference sequence). The CDR3 contains 13 residues. The CDR3 loop is CASSEAEGAEAFF. The CDR3 nucleotides are TGCGCCAGCAGTGAGGCAGAAGGCGCTGAAGCTTTCTTT.

The chain carries TRBV5-4 and TRBJ2-5; D is possibly TRBD2 (6 bases). The CDR3 consists of 17 residues. Trimming took off 0 bases at V and 1 base at J, with 16 bases between the two ends. Germline V gene lookup returns CDR1 SGHNT and CDR2 YYREEE (reference sequence). The CDR3 sequence is CASSLGGGSGFQETQYF. Written as DNA, the CDR3 is TGTGCCAGCAGCTTGGGGGGAGGCTCCGGGTTCCAAGAGACCCAGTACTTC.

The gene calls are TRBV4-3 and TRBJ2-3, with TRBD2 matching over 10 bases. The V segment lost 1 base and the J segment 3 bases; nucleotides outside the gene matches: 7. The CDR3 has 17 residues. Germline V gene sequence: CDR1 LGHNA, CDR2 YSLEER. Here the CDR3 DNA reads TGCGCCAGCAGCCAAGCCCCAGCGGGAGGGCCGACAGATACGCAGTATTTT. This sequence encodes CASSQAPAGGPTDTQYF.

As to this clone: The sample holds other DNA sequences that translate to the same CDR3. The V and J genes are TRBV9 and TRBJ1-1; D not resolved. This CDR3 has 13 amino acids. The germline V gene encodes CDR1 SGDLS and CDR2 YYNGEE. The V end lost 2 bases, the J end lost 1 base, and 6 bases lay between the germline ends. The CDR3 here is CASSVTENTEAFF. CDR3 in DNA: TGTGCCAGCAGCGTTACAGAGAACACTGAAGCTTTCTTT.

The chain links TRBV6-1 to TRBJ1-5; D remains ambiguous. CDR3 length equals 14 residues. V lost 4 bases to trimming and J lost 5 bases, with 12 bases between them. Germline V CDR1 and CDR2: MNHNS, SASEGT. The CDR3 protein is CASSAQGSDQPQHF. CDR3 in DNA: TGTGCCAGCAGTGCTCAAGGAAGCGATCAGCCCCAGCATTTT.

The chain joins TRBV11-3 to TRBJ2-2, with D maybe TRBD2 (6 bases). This CDR3 comprises 16 residues. Looked up from germline, CDR1 is SGHNT and CDR2 is YENEEA. Trimming cost V 5 bases and J 5 bases, with 18 bases left between them. CDR3 residues: CASSEHSGLLTGELFF. The DNA of the CDR3 is TGTGCCAGCAGCGAACACTCGGGACTCCTTACCGGGGAGCTGTTTTTT.

The rearrangement uses TRBV28 and TRBJ1-1, with no clear D. This CDR3 spans 13 amino acids. Trimming took 7 bases from V and 3 from J, leaving 12 bases between them. CDR1 is MDHEN and CDR2 is SYDVKM in the germline V gene. DNA of the CDR3: TGTGCCAGCACCTGGACGGCCCACACTGAAGCTTTCTTT. Translation: CASTWTAHTEAFF.

The genes are TRBV5-4 and TRBJ2-2, with 7 bases matching TRBD1. The length of the CDR3 is 14 residues. Trimming removed 4 bases from V and 8 bases from J; junction bases left unmatched: 8. Germline-derived CDR1 and CDR2 are SGHNT and YYREEE (reference sequence). For the CDR3, the DNA is TGTGCCAGCAGCGTGACAGGGTGGGATGGGGAGCTGTTTTTT. Protein sequence: CASSVTGWDGELFF.

The gene calls are TRBV5-4 and TRBJ1-5; D is uncertain. CDR3 length: 15 amino acids. CDR1 is SGHNT and CDR2 is YYREEE in the germline V gene (reference sequence). Trimming removed 2 bases at V and 5 bases at J, with 14 bases between. The CDR3 reads CASSFMGRNDQPQHF. The CDR3, as DNA: TGTGCCAGCAGCTTTATGGGCCGGAACGATCAGCCCCAGCATTTT.

The chain carries TRBV12-5 and TRBJ2-3; TRBD1 is a possible D gene (5 bases). Trimming cost V 3 bases and J 0 bases, with 16 bases left between them. There are 17 residues in the CDR3. The germline V gene has CDR1 LGHNT and CDR2 FRNRAP. CDR3 in DNA: TGTGCTAGTGGTTTTGGTCATGGGGCAATGAGCACAGATACGCAGTATTTT. This sequence encodes CASGFGHGAMSTDTQYF.

The chain recombines TRBV6-5 with TRBJ1-1; the match to TRBD1 covers 8 bases. With 6 bases clipped from V and 4 bases from J, the junction kept 7 bases outside the gene matches. The CDR3 runs to 14 residues. The germline V gene has CDR1 MNHEY and CDR2 SVGAGI. CDR3 sequence: CASRNPRGLTEAFF. DNA of the CDR3: TGTGCCAGCAGAAATCCCAGGGGGCTCACTGAAGCTTTCTTT.

The chain has TRBV9 and TRBJ1-2; a weak D match, TRBD1 (5 bases). V lost 0 bases and J lost 8, with 20 bases in between. The germline gives CDR1 SGDLS, CDR2 YYNGEE. This CDR3 region has 16 residues. The CDR3 sequence: CASSVEQGWAKEGYTF. In nucleotides, the CDR3 is TGTGCCAGCAGCGTAGAGCAGGGTTGGGCGAAGGAGGGCTACACCTTC.

This chain joins TRBV5-6 and TRBJ1-4; TRBD1 matches at 8 bases. The CDR3 has 14 residues. V gave up 2 bases and J gave up 8 bases; unmatched junction bases: 5. CDR1 and CDR2 from the germline V gene are SGHDT and YYEEEE. As DNA, the CDR3 is TGTGCCAGCAGCTTCGGACAGGGAGGAGAAAAACTGTTTTTT. Protein sequence: CASSFGQGGEKLFF.

V is TRBV4-1 and J is TRBJ2-1; 7 bases agree with TRBD2. Looked up from germline, CDR1 is MGHRA and CDR2 is YSYEKL. There are 16 residues in the CDR3. With V trimmed by 3 bases and J by 5 bases, 10 bases remained unmatched. CDR3 nucleotide sequence: TGCGCCAGCAGCCACTTAGGCGGGGGAGAAAACAATGAGCAGTTCTTC. This sequence encodes CASSHLGGGENNEQFF.

This clone appeared once. V gene TRBV28 combines with J gene TRBJ1-1, with D tentatively TRBD1 (6 bases). Looked up from germline, CDR1 is MDHEN and CDR2 is SYDVKM. Trimming stripped 3 bases from V and 1 base from J, with 15 bases between. The CDR3 consists of 16 residues. The CDR3 sequence is CASSFRRGAGNTEAFF. Here the CDR3 DNA reads TGTGCCAGCAGTTTCCGGCGGGGGGCTGGGAACACTGAAGCTTTCTTT.

The rearrangement uses TRBV7-8 and TRBJ2-7; TRBD1 aligns across 9 bases. The length of the CDR3 is 16 residues. Unmatched junction bases numbered 4, after V lost 1 base and J lost 0 bases. Germline loops: CDR1 SGHVS, CDR2 FQNEAQ. In DNA, the CDR3 is TGTGCCAGCAGCTTAGAAACAGGGGGCGCCTCCTACGAGCAGTACTTC. Its translation is CASSLETGGASYEQYF.